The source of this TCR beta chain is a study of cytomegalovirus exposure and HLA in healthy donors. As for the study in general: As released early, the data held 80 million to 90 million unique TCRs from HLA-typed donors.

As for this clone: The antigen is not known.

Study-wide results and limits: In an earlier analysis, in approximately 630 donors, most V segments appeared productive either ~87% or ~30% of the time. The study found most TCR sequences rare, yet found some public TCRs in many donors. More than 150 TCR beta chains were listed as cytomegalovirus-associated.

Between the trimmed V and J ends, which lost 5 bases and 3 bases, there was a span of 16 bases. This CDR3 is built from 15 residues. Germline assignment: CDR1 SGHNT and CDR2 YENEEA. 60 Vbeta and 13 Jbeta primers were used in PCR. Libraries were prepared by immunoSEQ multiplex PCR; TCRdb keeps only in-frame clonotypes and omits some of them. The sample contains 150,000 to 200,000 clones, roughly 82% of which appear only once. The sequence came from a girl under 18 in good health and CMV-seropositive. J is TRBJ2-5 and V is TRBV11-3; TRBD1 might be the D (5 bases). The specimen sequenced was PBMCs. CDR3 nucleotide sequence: TGTGCCAGCAGCAAAAACGGACACCAAAAAGAGACCCAGTACTTC. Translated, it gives CASSKNGHQKETQYF.